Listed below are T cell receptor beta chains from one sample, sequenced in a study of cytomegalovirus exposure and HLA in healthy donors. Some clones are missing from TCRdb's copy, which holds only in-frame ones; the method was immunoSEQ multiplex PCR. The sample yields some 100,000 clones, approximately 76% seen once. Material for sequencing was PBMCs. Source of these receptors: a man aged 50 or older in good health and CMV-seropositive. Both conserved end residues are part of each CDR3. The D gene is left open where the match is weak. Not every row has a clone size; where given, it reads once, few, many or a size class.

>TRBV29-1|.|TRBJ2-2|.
TGCAGCGTCGCCGATCAAGGGCTAGCCACCGGGGAGCTGTTTTTT
CSVADQGLATGELFF
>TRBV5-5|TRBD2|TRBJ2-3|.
TGTGCCAGCAGCTTGCTTGTGGGGGGGGGCACAGATACGCAGTATTTT
CASSLLVGGGTDTQYF
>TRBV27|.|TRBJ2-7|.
TGTGCCAGCAGTTCTTACCAGGGGCTCTACGAGCAGTACTTC
CASSSYQGLYEQYF
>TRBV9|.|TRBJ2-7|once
TGTGCCAGCAGCGTAGATCCGAAGCGGGCCTCCTACGAGCAGTACTTC
CASSVDPKRASYEQYF
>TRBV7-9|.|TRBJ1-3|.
TGTGCCAGCAGCTTAGATGCGCGAGGAAACACCATATATTTT
CASSLDARGNTIYF
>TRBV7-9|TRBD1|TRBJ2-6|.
TGTGCCAGCAGCTTGACAGGGGGTTACAACGTCCTGACTTTC
CASSLTGGYNVLTF
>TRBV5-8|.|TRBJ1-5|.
TGTGCCAGCAGCTTGGGACACCGGGAAGGGCAGCCCCAGCATTTT
CASSLGHREGQPQHF
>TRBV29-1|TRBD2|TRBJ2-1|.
TGCAGCGTTGAAGGGTATAGCGGGAATGGCGATGAGCAGTTCTTC
CSVEGYSGNGDEQFF
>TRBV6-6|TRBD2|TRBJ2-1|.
TGTGCCAGCGGGACTAGCGGGAGGCAGGAGCAGTTCTTC
CASGTSGRQEQFF
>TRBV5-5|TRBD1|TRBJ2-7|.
TGTGCCAGCAGCTTCTACAGGGGGTCCTACGAGCAGTACTTC
CASSFYRGSYEQYF
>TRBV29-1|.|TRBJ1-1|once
TGCAGCGTTGAAAGGTGGAGGCAAGACACTGAAGCTTTCTTT
CSVERWRQDTEAFF
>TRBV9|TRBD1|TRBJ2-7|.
TGTGCCAGCAGCGTAGCTACAGGGGGAACTTGGTACGAGCAGTACTTC
CASSVATGGTWYEQYF
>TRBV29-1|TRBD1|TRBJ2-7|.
TGCAGCGTCGCCCCCGGGACAGGGAATTTCTACGAGCAGTACTTC
CSVAPGTGNFYEQYF
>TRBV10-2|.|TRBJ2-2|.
TGCGCCAGCAGACCGGGCCAGGGTTCCGGGGAGCTGTTTTTT
CASRPGQGSGELFF
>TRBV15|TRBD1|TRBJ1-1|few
TGTGCCACCAGCAGAGAAGGGGGACAGCTAATGAACACTGAAGCTTTCTTT
CATSREGGQLMNTEAFF
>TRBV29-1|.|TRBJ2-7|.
TGCAGCGTTGAAGTAGTGGGCATAAATAAATACGAGCAGTACTTC
CSVEVVGINKYEQYF
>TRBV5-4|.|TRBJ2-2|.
TGTGCCAGCAGCCGAGGAGACGGGGAGCTGTTTTTT
CASSRGDGELFF
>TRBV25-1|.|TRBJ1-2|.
TGTGCCAGCAGTGAATATGCAGGGCAGGTTGATGGCTACACCTTC
CASSEYAGQVDGYTF
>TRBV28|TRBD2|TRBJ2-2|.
TGTGCCAGCAGCCCGGGGGGGGGATTAGCCGGGGAGCTGTTTTTT
CASSPGGGLAGELFF
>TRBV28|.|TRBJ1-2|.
TGTGCCAGCAGTTTACCCCTTTTGGGCCTTGGTATAAGTAACTATGGCTACACCTTC
CASSLPLLGLGISNYGYTF
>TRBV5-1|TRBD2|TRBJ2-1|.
TGCGCCAGCAGCCGATTCCCCCCCGGGACTAGCGATCCTGAGCAGTTCTTC
CASSRFPPGTSDPEQFF
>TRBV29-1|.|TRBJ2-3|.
TGCAGCGTTGAACCGTCAGGGTCAGATACGCAGTATTTT
CSVEPSGSDTQYF
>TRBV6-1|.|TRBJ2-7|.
TGTGCCAGCAGGGGTCCAGGGGCGCTATCCTACGAGCAGTACTTC
CASRGPGALSYEQYF
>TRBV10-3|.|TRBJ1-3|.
TGTGCCATCAGTGAGGGGGGGGGCGCAGCGGACACCATATATTTT
CAISEGGGAADTIYF
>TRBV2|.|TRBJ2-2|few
TGTGCCAGCAAGTCAGGGGTCGCCGGGGAGCTGTTTTTT
CASKSGVAGELFF
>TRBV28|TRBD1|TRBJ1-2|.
TGTGCCAGCAGTCCCCCGGGACAGGGGGCTGATGGCTACACCTTC
CASSPPGQGADGYTF